This T cell receptor (beta chain) was sequenced in a study of T-cell memory formation after mild COVID-19. Sample barcodes and UMIs were carried by the TCR alpha and TCR beta cDNA libraries that 5'RACE generated with constant-segment primers. TCRdb re-analysed the 5' RACE reads in MiXCR, keeping a single row per CDR3 protein. Of 160,000 or so distinct CDR3 sequences detected, roughly 28% appear once; the ten largest clones hold 9.5% to 15%. The CDR3 covers 18 residues. Trimming took 0 bases from V and 4 from J, leaving 20 bases between them. Germline V lookup: CDR1 SGHVS, CDR2 FQNEAQ. The V gene is TRBV7-8, the J gene TRBJ2-3; D may be TRBD2 (5 bases). The sequence came from an adult woman who had mild COVID-19 (a few samples of this study predate the infection). Cell type and time point are not known. Sequenced input: PBMCs or a T cell subset sorted from them (not recorded which). The DNA for the CDR3 is TGTGCCAGCAGCTTAGCTCTCCGCGTTGCCGGCGGGCCAGATACGCAGTATTTT. It is translated as CASSLALRVAGGPDTQYF.